This TCR beta chain is drawn from a study of blood T cell repertoires in COVID-19. Turning to the study itself: Samples representing acute and convalescent COVID-19 were sourced from the United States, Italy and Spain. Sources were T cells, B-cell-depleted T cells, or PBMCs; the material itself was cDNA or gDNA.

In the original workflow: Reference gene primer amplification yielded estimated nucleated cell counts. Clones were sequenced by immunoSEQ multiplex PCR, and TCRdb holds only the in-frame ones, with some missing. That table is the source of V, J and clone size, and D and trimming were worked out from the DNA. Of about 480,000 clones listed, approximately 88% are singletons. Followed longitudinally, the Seattle patients had been enrolled during active infection. CDR3 size: 13 residues. Deletions cut 4 bases from V and 4 bases from J, with 8 bases between. Germline V CDR1 and CDR2: MRHNA, SNTAGT. The TCR sequence derives from a woman aged 45-65 years with COVID-19, enrolled during active disease. Sequenced input: peripheral blood. The genes are TRBV6-4 and TRBJ2-1; D unclear. The CDR3 DNA is TGTGCCAGCAGTGCCACAGTATACAATGAGCAGTTCTTC. Protein product: CASSATVYNEQFF.